This TCR beta chain was identified during a study of technical replicates of blood from several donors (dated by TCRdb to about 2017). Note on this clone: Its binding antigen is unknown. Base qualities are not at hand, and no much larger clone is one base apart.

Libraries were constructed by the immunoSEQ multiplex PCR assay. The table was pulled from immuneACCESS by TCRdb, which kept in-frame rearrangements only. Such tables lose some clones; where checked, under half of the loss comes from unresolved V genes, and the rest has no known cause. This sample gives 75,000 to 95,000 clones in total; under 95% of them show up just once. The ten largest clones add up to approximately 0.3% of the sample. Taken from cysteine to phenylalanine, the CDR3 has 14 residues. CDR3 DNA only is kept here, 42 bases in frame from base 1. CDR1 and CDR2 were assigned from the germline V gene (reference sequence) as LNHDA and SQIVND. V is trimmed back by 7 bases and J by 4 bases, and the junction contains 7 bases that no gene match accounts for.

This sequence was found in a human donor in good health. The rearranged segments are TRBV19 and TRBJ2-1, with TRBD1 identical over 7 junction bases. The sample comprised T cells isolated from PBMCs. The CDR3 region reads CASTTTGVYNEQFF. The nucleotide sequence reads as follows: TGTGCCAGTACCACCACAGGGGTTTACAATGAGCAGTTCTTC.